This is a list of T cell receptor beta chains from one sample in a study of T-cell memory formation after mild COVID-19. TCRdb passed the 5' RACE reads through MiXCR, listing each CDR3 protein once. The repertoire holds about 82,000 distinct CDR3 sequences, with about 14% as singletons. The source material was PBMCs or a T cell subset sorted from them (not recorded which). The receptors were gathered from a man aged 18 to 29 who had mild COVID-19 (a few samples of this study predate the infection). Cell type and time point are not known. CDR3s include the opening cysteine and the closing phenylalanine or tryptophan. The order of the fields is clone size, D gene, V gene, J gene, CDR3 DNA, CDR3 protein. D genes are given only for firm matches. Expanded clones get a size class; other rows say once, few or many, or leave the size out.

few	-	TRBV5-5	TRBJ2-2	TGTGCCAGCAGCTTTGTCCGGGGAGGCACCGGGGAGCTGTTTTTT	CASSFVRGGTGELFF
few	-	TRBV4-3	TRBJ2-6	TGCGCCAGCAGCCCCCTAGCCTCTGGGGCCAACGTCCTGACTTTC	CASSPLASGANVLTF
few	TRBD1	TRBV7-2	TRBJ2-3	TGTGCCAGCAGCTTAGACTCGGGACAGGGAACCACTAGCACAGATACGCAGTATTTT	CASSLDSGQGTTSTDTQYF
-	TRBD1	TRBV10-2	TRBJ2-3	TGCGCCAGCAGTCCCGGGACAGGGGGCGCTGATACGCAGTATTTT	CASSPGTGGADTQYF
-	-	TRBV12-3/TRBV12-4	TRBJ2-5	TGTGCCAGCAGTCCCCGTGGGGGTGGGACCCAGTACTTC	CASSPRGGGTQYF
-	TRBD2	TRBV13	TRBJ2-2	TGTGCCAGCAGCACTGTGAGACAACTAGCGGGGGGATCCACCGGGGAGCTGTTTTTT	CASSTVRQLAGGSTGELFF
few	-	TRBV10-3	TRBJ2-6	TGTGCCATAATGGCAACCCAGGGGCGCTCTGGGGCCAACGTCCTGACTTTC	CAIMATQGRSGANVLTF
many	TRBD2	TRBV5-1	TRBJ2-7	TGCGCCAGCAGTACCGAGCGGGGAGACGAGCAGTACTTC	CASSTERGDEQYF
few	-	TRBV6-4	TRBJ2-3	TGTGCCAGCAGCCCTCGAGGGGGAGTAGCAGATACGCAGTATTTT	CASSPRGGVADTQYF
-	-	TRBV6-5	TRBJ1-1	TGTGCCAGCAGTTATAGGAAGAACACTGAAGCTTTCTTT	CASSYRKNTEAFF
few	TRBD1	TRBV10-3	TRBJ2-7	TGTGCCATCAGTGGGGGACAGGGCTACGAGCAGTACTTC	CAISGGQGYEQYF
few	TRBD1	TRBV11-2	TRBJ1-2	TGTGCCAGCAGCCTAGGGACAGGGAACTATGGCTACACCTTC	CASSLGTGNYGYTF
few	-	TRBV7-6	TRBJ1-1	TGTGCCAGCAGCCCTGAAGGGGGTCTAAACACTGAAGCTTTCTTT	CASSPEGGLNTEAFF
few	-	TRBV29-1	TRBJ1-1	TGCAGCGTTGCCCGGGTCGGGGGCACTGAAGCTTTCTTT	CSVARVGGTEAFF
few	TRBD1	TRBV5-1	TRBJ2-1	TGCGCCAGCAGGGCCCGGGACAGGCCGACAGGGGAGCAGTTCTTC	CASRARDRPTGEQFF